The TCR beta chain under discussion was sequenced for a study of cytomegalovirus exposure and HLA in healthy donors. Study-level information: Most donors, about 82% of 398 genotyped, fell in the Caucasian-associated ancestry cluster. The study's findings and limits: In a later analysis, a missense DCLRE1C variant was linked to TCR beta V- and J-gene trimming. Associated with cytomegalovirus, according to the listing, were around 160 TCR beta chains. Most TCR sequences showed up rarely, but some public TCRs showed up in many donors.

Remarks on this clone: Its antigen is not identified.

The CDR3 is made up of 16 amino acids. Trimming took off 5 bases at V and 3 bases at J, with 20 bases between the two ends. Germline CDR1 and CDR2: SGHAT and FQNNGV. The PCR had 60 Vbeta and 13 Jbeta primers. Measured with immunoSEQ multiplex PCR; TCRdb has only the in-frame clones, and not every one. The profile shows roughly 89,000 clones, 80% of them singletons. The V and J genes are TRBV11-2 and TRBJ2-7; D possibly corresponds to TRBD2 (6 bases). The sequencing sample was made of PBMCs. The sequence was collected from a young man in good health and CMV-seronegative. The DNA for the CDR3 is TGTGCCAGCAGCCCTACGAAACGGGGACTTCACTACGAGCAGTACTTC. It is translated as CASSPTKRGLHYEQYF.